This is a list of T cell receptor beta chains from one sample in a study of cytomegalovirus exposure and HLA in healthy donors. Profiling relied on immunoSEQ multiplex PCR, and the TCRdb table lists in-frame clones only, not all of them. The data hold around 170,000 clones, with over 80% observed a single time. The sequenced sample consisted of PBMCs. Receptors were obtained from a man aged 35 to 55 in good health and CMV-seronegative. The CDR3 runs from the conserved cysteine through the conserved F or W. A D gene is named only where the DNA matches it firmly. Only some rows state a clone size, as once, few, many or a class for expanded clones.

j_gene: TRBJ2-3; d_gene: TRBD1; abundance: .; v_gene: TRBV2; CDR3nt: TGTGCCAGCAGTGAAAGAGACAGGGTGGATACGCAGTATTTT; CDR3aa: CASSERDRVDTQYF
j_gene: TRBJ2-3; d_gene: .; abundance: few; v_gene: TRBV28; CDR3nt: TGTGCCAGCAGTGCCCTCGGGACACAGGTCACAGATACGCAGTATTTT; CDR3aa: CASSALGTQVTDTQYF
j_gene: TRBJ1-1; d_gene: .; abundance: .; v_gene: TRBV27; CDR3nt: TGTGCCAGCAGCCCCAGGAATCTGAACACTGAAGCTTTCTTT; CDR3aa: CASSPRNLNTEAFF
j_gene: TRBJ2-7; d_gene: .; abundance: .; v_gene: TRBV5-1; CDR3nt: TGCGCCAGCAGCTTAGTCTCCCAGACCTACGAGCAGTACTTC; CDR3aa: CASSLVSQTYEQYF
j_gene: TRBJ1-2; d_gene: .; abundance: .; v_gene: TRBV27; CDR3nt: TGTGCCAGCAGCGCGACCCGATGGGGCACTACTAATAGCTACACCTTC; CDR3aa: CASSATRWGTTNSYTF
j_gene: TRBJ2-3; d_gene: .; abundance: .; v_gene: TRBV12-5; CDR3nt: TGTGCTAGTGGTTTGACGACCAGGGGGCGCGGGGGATCCAATACGCAGTATTTT; CDR3aa: CASGLTTRGRGGSNTQYF
j_gene: TRBJ2-7; d_gene: .; abundance: .; v_gene: TRBV30; CDR3nt: TGTGCCTGGACCCAACCGGGCCGCGGGGGCCGTTACGAGCAGTACTTC; CDR3aa: CAWTQPGRGGRYEQYF
j_gene: TRBJ1-2; d_gene: .; abundance: .; v_gene: TRBV28; CDR3nt: TGTGCCAGCGCCACTCCCACCGGCTACACCTTC; CDR3aa: CASATPTGYTF
j_gene: TRBJ2-5; d_gene: .; abundance: .; v_gene: TRBV6-5; CDR3nt: TGTGCCAGCAGCCGGGGGACAGTGCTAGAGACCCAGTACTTC; CDR3aa: CASSRGTVLETQYF
j_gene: TRBJ2-3; d_gene: .; abundance: .; v_gene: TRBV9; CDR3nt: TGTGCCAGCAGCCCATACGCGGGGATGACAGATACGCAGTATTTT; CDR3aa: CASSPYAGMTDTQYF
j_gene: TRBJ1-5; d_gene: TRBD1; abundance: .; v_gene: TRBV28; CDR3nt: TGTGCCAGCACAGGGGGACAGACCAATCAGCCCCAGCATTTT; CDR3aa: CASTGGQTNQPQHF
j_gene: TRBJ2-3; d_gene: .; abundance: .; v_gene: TRBV28; CDR3nt: TGTGCCAGCAGCCTACCACGAGGGAGCACAGATACGCAGTATTTT; CDR3aa: CASSLPRGSTDTQYF